Below are 10 T cell receptor beta chains sequenced from a single sample in a study of OX40 agonist ivuxolimab in advanced cancers. Assay used: immunoSEQ multiplex PCR; TCRdb lists only in-frame clones, some missing. The repertoire holds tens of thousands of clones, 87% seen once, with around 0.8% in the top ten. Here the sequenced sample was CD4+ or CD8+ T cells sorted from blood, taken in a trial of the OX40 agonist ivuxolimab. These receptors all stem from an adult with an advanced solid tumor such as melanoma, head and neck, liver or kidney cancer.

This clone was counted once. The CDR3: CASSSDWGNYEQYF. In nucleotides, the CDR3 is TGTGCCAGCAGCTCTGACTGGGGCAACTACGAGCAGTACTTC. This sequence joins TRBV7-2 and TRBJ2-7, with D possibly being TRBD1 (5 bases). Germline assignment: CDR1 SGHTA and CDR2 FQGNSA. V lost 4 bases to trimming and J lost 3 bases, with 13 bases between them. The CDR3 sequence is 14 residues long.

The V and J genes are TRBV5-1 and TRBJ2-1; 9 bases line up with TRBD1. The ends lost 4 bases at V and 8 bases at J; junction bases unmatched: 7. The CDR3 loop spans 14 amino acids. Looked up from germline, CDR1 is SGHRS and CDR2 is YFSETQ. In DNA form, the CDR3 reads TGCGCCAGCAGCCTGGGACAGGGTAGCGATGAGCAGTTCTTC. It codes for CASSLGQGSDEQFF.

V and J are TRBV6-5 and TRBJ2-7; no reliable D call. V lost 2 bases to trimming and J lost 7 bases, with 12 bases between them. There are 13 residues in the CDR3. CDR1 MNHEY and CDR2 SVGAGI come from the germline V gene. CDR3 in amino acids: CASSYGLGLEQYF. The CDR3 DNA is TGTGCCAGCAGTTACGGGCTGGGCTTGGAGCAGTACTTC.

This clone appeared a few times. Other DNA variants within this sample encode the same CDR3. The CDR3 protein is CASSPGGNEQFF. DNA for the CDR3: TGTGCCAGCTCACCCGGGGGTAATGAGCAGTTCTTC. V and J are TRBV18 and TRBJ2-1; possible D gene TRBD2, 6 bases. CDR3 length: 12 amino acids. Trimming shortened V by 3 bases and J by 7 bases, and 7 bases separated the two germline ends. The germline V gene encodes CDR1 KGHSH and CDR2 LQKENI.

The chain couples TRBV11-2 to TRBJ2-5; 9 bases align to TRBD2. V lost 4 bases to trimming and J lost 4 bases; unmatched junction nucleotides: 7. The CDR3 extends over 15 amino acids. Germline CDR1 and CDR2: SGHAT and FQNNGV. The CDR3 loop reads CASSSNGLAIETQYF. DNA of the CDR3: TGTGCCAGCAGCTCAAACGGACTAGCGATAGAGACCCAGTACTTC.

The chain carries TRBV4-2 and TRBJ2-3; 9 bases map to TRBD2. V lost 4 bases, J lost 6 bases, and 8 bases stayed unmatched. From germline, CDR1 is LGHNA and CDR2 YNFKEQ. There are 15 residues in the CDR3. The CDR3 region is CASSRIAGGMDTQYF. The CDR3 DNA follows: TGTGCCAGCAGCCGTATTGCGGGGGGGATGGATACGCAGTATTTT.

DNA for the CDR3: TGTGCCAGCAGCCACGCTTTTAATGAAAAACTGTTTTTT. This translates into CASSHAFNEKLFF. The V gene is TRBV14, the J gene TRBJ1-4, with D uncertain. CDR1 SGHDN and CDR2 FVKESK come from the germline V gene. With 3 bases removed from V and 4 bases from J, the gap between germline ends came to 6 bases. There are 13 residues in the CDR3. The full variable domain, rest sourced from reference TRBV14 and TRBJ1-4, is EAGVTQFPSHSVIEKGQTVTLRCDPISGHDNLYWYRRVMGKEIKFLLHFVKESKQDESGMPNNRFLAERTGGTYSTLKVQPAELEDSGVYFCASSHAFNEKLFFGSGTQLSVL.

V and J are TRBV5-6 and TRBJ1-3, with D unclear. Between the trimmed V and J ends, which lost 4 bases and 2 bases, there was a span of 10 bases. This CDR3 has 14 amino acids. CDR1 and CDR2 from the germline V gene are SGHDT and YYEEEE. The CDR3 here is CASSPSGAGNTIYF. CDR3 nucleotide sequence: TGTGCCAGCAGCCCGAGCGGGGCTGGAAACACCATATATTTT.

This chain links TRBV5-5 with TRBJ1-2, with 11 bases fitting TRBD1. J was trimmed by 7 bases and V by 6 bases; bases with no gene match: 5. Germline values: CDR1 SGHKS, CDR2 YYEKEE (reference sequence). The CDR3 length is 13 residues. CDR3 sequence reads: CASTPGQGAGYTF. The CDR3, as DNA: TGTGCCAGCACCCCAGGACAGGGGGCTGGCTACACCTTC.

The J gene is TRBJ1-2, the V gene TRBV5-4; TRBD1 matches 11 bases. Germline V gene sequence: CDR1 SGHNT, CDR2 YYREEE (reference sequence). The CDR3 is made up of 13 amino acids. The V and J ends lost 4 bases and 8 bases, in that order; junction bases with no gene match: 4. The CDR3 loop reads CASSGQGAEGYTF. The CDR3 DNA reads as TGTGCCAGCAGCGGACAGGGGGCGGAAGGCTACACCTTC.